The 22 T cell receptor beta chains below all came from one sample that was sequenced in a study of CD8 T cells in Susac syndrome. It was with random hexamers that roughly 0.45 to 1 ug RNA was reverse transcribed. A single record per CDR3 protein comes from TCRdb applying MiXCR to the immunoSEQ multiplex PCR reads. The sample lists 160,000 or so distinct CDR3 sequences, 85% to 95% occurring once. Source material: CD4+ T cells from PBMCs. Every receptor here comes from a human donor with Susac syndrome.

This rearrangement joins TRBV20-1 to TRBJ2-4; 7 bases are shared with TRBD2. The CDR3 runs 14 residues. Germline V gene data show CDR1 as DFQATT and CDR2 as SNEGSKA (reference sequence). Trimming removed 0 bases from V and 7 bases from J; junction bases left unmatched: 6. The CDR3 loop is CSAREGRRGNIQYF. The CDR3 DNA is TGCAGTGCTAGAGAGGGACGGCGGGGGAACATTCAGTACTTC.

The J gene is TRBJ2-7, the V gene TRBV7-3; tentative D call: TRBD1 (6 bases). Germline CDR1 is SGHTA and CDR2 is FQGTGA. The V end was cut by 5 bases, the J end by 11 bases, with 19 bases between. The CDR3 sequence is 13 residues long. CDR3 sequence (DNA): TGTGCCAGCAGCGAGTCGACAGGTCGTCCGGAGTACTTC. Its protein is CASSESTGRPEYF.

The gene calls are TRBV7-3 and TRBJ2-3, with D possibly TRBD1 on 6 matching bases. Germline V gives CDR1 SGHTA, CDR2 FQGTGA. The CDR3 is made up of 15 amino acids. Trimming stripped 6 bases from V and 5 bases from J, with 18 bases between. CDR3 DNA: TGTGCCAGCAGTCTTACGGGACAAACACTAGATACGCAGTATTTT. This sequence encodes CASSLTGQTLDTQYF.

The CDR3 spells CASSLGGDSGNTIYF. CDR3 bases: TGTGCCAGCAGCTTAGGCGGGGATTCTGGAAACACCATATATTTT. The chain links TRBV7-8 to TRBJ1-3; D remains ambiguous. V lost 1 base and J lost 1, with 8 bases in between. The CDR3 loop spans 15 amino acids. Germline CDR1 reads SGHVS; CDR2 reads FQNEAQ.

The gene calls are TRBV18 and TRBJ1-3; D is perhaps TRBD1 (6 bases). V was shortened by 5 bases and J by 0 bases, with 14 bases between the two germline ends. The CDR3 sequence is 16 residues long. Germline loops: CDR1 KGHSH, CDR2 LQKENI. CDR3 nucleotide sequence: TGTGCCAGCTCAAGCGGACAGCCCTCCTCTGGAAACACCATATATTTT. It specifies CASSSGQPSSGNTIYF.

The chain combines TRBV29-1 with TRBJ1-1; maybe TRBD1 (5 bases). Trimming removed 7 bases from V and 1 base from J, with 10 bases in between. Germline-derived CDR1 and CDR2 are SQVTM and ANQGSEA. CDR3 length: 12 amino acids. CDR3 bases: TGCAGCGCGGGACTCCCGAACACTGAAGCTTTCTTT. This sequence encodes CSAGLPNTEAFF. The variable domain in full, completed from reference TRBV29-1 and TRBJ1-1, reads SAVISQKPSRDICQRGTSLTIQCQVDSQVTMMFWYRQQPGQSLTLIATANQGSEATYESGFVIDKFPISRPNLTFSTLTVSNMSPEDSSIYLCSAGLPNTEAFFGQGTRLTVV.

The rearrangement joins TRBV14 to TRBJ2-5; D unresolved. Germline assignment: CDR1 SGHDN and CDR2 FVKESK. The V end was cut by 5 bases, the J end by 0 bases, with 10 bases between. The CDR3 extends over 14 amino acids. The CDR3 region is CASSVNFNQETQYF. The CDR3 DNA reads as TGTGCCAGCAGCGTCAACTTTAACCAAGAGACCCAGTACTTC.

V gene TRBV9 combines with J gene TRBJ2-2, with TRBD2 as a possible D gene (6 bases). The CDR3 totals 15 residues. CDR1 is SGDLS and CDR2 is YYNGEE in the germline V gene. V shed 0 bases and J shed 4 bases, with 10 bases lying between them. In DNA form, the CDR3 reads TGTGCCAGCAGCGTAGATGGGGGGAGCACCGGGGAGCTGTTTTTT. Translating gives CASSVDGGSTGELFF.

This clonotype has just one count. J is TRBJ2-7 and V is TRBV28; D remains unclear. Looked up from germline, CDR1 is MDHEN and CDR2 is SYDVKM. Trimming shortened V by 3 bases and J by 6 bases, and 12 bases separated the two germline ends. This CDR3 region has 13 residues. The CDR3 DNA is TGTGCCAGCAGTTTTCCGCCCCTGGGCGAGCAGTACTTC. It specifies CASSFPPLGEQYF. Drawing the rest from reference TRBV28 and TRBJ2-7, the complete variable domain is DVKVTQSSRYLVKRTGEKVFLECVQDMDHENMFWYRQDPGLGLRLIYFSYDVKMKEKGDIPEGYSVSREKKERFSLILESASTNQTSMYLCASSFPPLGEQYFGPGTRLTVT.

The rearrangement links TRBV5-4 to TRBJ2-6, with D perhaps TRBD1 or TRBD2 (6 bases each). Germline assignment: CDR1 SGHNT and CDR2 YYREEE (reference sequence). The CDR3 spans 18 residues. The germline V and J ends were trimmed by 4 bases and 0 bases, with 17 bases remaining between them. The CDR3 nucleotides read TGTGCCAGCAGCGCTGCGGGACACCCAACCTCTGGGGCCAACGTCCTGACTTTC. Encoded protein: CASSAAGHPTSGANVLTF.

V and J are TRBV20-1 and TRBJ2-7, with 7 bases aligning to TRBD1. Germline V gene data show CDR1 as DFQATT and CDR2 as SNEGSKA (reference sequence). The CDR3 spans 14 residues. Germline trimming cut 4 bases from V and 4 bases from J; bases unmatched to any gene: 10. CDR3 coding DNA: TGCAGTGCTACCCCCGACAGGGCCTATTACGAGCAGTACTTC. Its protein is CSATPDRAYYEQYF.

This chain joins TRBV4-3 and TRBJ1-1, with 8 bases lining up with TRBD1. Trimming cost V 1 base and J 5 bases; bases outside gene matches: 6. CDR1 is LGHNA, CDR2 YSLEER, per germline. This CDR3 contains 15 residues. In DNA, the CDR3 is TGCGCCAGCAGCCAAGGGCAGGGGGCGAGGACTGAAGCTTTCTTT. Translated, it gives CASSQGQGARTEAFF.

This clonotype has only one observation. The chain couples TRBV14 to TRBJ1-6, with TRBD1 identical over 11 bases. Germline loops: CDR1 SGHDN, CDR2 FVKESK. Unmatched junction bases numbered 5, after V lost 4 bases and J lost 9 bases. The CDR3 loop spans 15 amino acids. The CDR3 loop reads CASSLGQGASSPLHF. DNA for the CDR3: TGTGCCAGCAGCCTAGGACAGGGGGCGTCTTCACCCCTCCACTTT.

The CDR3 here is CSVVRQGAYDTQYF. CDR3 bases: TGCAGCGTTGTTAGACAGGGGGCCTACGATACGCAGTATTTT. The chain couples TRBV29-1 to TRBJ2-3, with 10 bases matching TRBD1. V gave up 4 bases and J gave up 6 bases; unmatched junction bases: 7. The CDR3 contains 14 residues. Germline CDR1 reads SQVTM; CDR2 reads ANQGSEA.

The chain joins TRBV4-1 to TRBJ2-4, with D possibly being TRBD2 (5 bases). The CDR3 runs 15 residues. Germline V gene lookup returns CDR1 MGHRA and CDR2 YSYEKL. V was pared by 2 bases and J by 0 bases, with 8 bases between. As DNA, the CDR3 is TGCGCCAGCAGCCAAACGGGGTTAGCCAAAAACATTCAGTACTTC. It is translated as CASSQTGLAKNIQYF.

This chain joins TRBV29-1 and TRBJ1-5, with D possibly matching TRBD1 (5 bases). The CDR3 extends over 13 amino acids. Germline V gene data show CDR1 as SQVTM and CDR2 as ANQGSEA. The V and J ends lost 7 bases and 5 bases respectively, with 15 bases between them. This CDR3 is CSAPGRVDQPQHF. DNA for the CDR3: TGCAGCGCCCCGGGCAGGGTGGATCAGCCCCAGCATTTT.

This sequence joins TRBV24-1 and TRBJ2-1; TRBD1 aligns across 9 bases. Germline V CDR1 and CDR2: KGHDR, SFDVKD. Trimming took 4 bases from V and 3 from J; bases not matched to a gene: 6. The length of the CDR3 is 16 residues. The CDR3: CATSDNRDRVYNEQFF. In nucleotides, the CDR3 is TGTGCCACCAGTGACAACCGGGACAGGGTCTACAATGAGCAGTTCTTC.

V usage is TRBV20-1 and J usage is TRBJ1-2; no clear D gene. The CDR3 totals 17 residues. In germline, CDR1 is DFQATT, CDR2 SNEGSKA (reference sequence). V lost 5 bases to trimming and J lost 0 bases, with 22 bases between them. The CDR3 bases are TGCAGTGCTCCCAGCGGAATGGGCGCACAAGCTAACTATGGCTACACCTTC. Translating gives CSAPSGMGAQANYGYTF.

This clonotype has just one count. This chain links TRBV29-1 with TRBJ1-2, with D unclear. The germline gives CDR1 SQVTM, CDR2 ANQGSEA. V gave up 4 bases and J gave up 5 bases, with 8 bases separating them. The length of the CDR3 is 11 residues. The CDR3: CSVGRLYGYTF. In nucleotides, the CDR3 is TGCAGCGTTGGAAGACTTTATGGCTACACCTTC.

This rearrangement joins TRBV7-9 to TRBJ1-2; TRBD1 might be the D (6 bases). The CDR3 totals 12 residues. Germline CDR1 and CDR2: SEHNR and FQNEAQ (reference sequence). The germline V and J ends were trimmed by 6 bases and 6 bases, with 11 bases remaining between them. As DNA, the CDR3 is TGTGCCAGCAGTTCCACAGGGAATGGCTACACCTTC. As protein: CASSSTGNGYTF.

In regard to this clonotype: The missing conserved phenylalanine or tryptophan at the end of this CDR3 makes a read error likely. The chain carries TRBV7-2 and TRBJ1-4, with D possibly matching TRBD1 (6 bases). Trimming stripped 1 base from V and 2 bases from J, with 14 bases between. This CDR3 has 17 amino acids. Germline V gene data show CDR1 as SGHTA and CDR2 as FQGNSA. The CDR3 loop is CASSLGGGGATNEKLFS. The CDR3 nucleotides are TGTGCCAGCAGCTTAGGAGGGGGGGGCGCGACTAATGAAAAACTGTTTTCT.

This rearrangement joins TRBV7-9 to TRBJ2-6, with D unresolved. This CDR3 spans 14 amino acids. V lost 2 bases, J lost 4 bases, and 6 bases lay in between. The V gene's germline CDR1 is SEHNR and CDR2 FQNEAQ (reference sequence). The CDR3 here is CASSLITGANVLTF. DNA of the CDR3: TGTGCCAGCAGCTTAATCACCGGGGCCAACGTCCTGACTTTC. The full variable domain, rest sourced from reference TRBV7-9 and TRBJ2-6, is DTGVSQNPRHKITKRGQNVTFRCDPISEHNRLYWYRQTLGQGPEFLTYFQNEAQLEKSRLLSDRFSAERPKGSFSTLEIQRTEQGDSAMYLCASSLITGANVLTFGAGSRLTVL.